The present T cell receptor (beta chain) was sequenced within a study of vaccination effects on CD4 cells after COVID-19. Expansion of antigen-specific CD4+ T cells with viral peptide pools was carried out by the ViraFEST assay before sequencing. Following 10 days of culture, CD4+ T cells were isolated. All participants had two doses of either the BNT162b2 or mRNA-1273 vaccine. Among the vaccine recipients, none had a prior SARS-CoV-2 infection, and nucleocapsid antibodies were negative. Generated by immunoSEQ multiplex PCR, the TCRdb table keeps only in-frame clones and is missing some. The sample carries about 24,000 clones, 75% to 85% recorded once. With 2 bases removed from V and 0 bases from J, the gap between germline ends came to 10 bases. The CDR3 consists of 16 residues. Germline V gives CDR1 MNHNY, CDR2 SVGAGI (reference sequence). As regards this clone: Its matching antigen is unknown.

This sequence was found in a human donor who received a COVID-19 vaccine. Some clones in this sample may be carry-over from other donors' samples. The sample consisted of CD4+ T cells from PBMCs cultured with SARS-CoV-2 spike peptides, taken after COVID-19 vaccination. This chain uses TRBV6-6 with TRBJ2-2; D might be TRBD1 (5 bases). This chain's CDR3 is CASSYRTHTNTGELFF. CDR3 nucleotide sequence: TGTGCCAGCAGTTACAGGACACACACGAACACCGGGGAGCTGTTTTTT.